Following are 8 T cell receptor beta chains from one sample sequenced in a study of shared clonotypes between healthy human individuals. The repertoire was sequenced with immunoSEQ multiplex PCR; TCRdb's copy has only in-frame clones and lacks some. Seen here are more than 2,000,000 clones, around 90% observed once, and the top ten hold around 0.14%. Sequenced material: naive CD4+ T cells sorted from blood. The subset: CD45RA+ positively selected. The origin of the receptors is a man younger than 30 in good health.

This chain connects TRBV6-6 to TRBJ1-2; TRBD1 aligns across 10 bases. The CDR3 consists of 14 residues. Germline V gene sequence: CDR1 MNHNY, CDR2 SVGAGI (reference sequence). Trimming took 0 bases from V and 9 from J; bases not matched to a gene: 4. The CDR3, as DNA: TGTGCCAGCAGTTACTCGGGGGACAGGGGACGCTACACCTTC. This translates into CASSYSGDRGRYTF.

For the CDR3, the DNA is TGTGCCAGCAGCTTGATGGGACCGATGAACGAGCAGTACTTC. Amino acids: CASSLMGPMNEQYF. The V and J genes are TRBV5-4 and TRBJ2-7; the D gene could be TRBD1 or TRBD2 (5 bases each). CDR3 length equals 14 residues. In germline, CDR1 is SGHNT, CDR2 YYREEE (reference sequence). The V end was cut by 1 base, the J end by 5 bases, with 13 bases between.

DNA of the CDR3: TGTGCCAGCAGTGAAACGGCCAGGGGGGAAAGGTACACCTTC. The encoded protein is CASSETARGERYTF. The genes are TRBV6-1 and TRBJ1-2; 7 bases align to TRBD1. The germline V gene has CDR1 MNHNS and CDR2 SASEGT. CDR3 length equals 14 residues. V shed 2 bases, J shed 11 bases, and the junction held 11 bases outside the gene matches.

The chain combines TRBV5-1 with TRBJ2-1; 12 bases match TRBD1. Unmatched junction bases numbered 6, after V lost 1 base and J lost 7 bases. The germline V gene encodes CDR1 SGHRS and CDR2 YFSETQ. The CDR3 totals 16 residues. The CDR3 reads CASSLSGTGGRNEQFF. The CDR3 DNA sequence: TGCGCCAGCAGCTTGTCTGGGACAGGGGGCCGGAATGAGCAGTTCTTC.

The chain links TRBV25-1 to TRBJ2-7, with D perhaps matching TRBD1 (6 bases). This CDR3 contains 13 residues. Trimming left V 3 bases short and J 6 bases short, with 12 bases between. Germline lookup yields CDR1 MGHDK and CDR2 SYGVNS. The CDR3 DNA follows: TGTGCCAGCAGTGAGGCAGGGGTAGGCGAGCAGTACTTC. Protein product: CASSEAGVGEQYF.

This clone appeared once. The J gene is TRBJ1-5, the V gene TRBV4-3; D is undetermined. Germline CDR1 reads LGHNA; CDR2 reads YSLEER. The ends were cut back, 0 bases at V and 2 bases at J, with 14 bases in the middle. This CDR3 has 17 residues. In DNA, the CDR3 is TGCGCCAGCAGCCAAGATGTCGTTGGGCAGGGCAATCAGCCCCAGCATTTT. Translated: CASSQDVVGQGNQPQHF.

The chain couples TRBV19 to TRBJ2-5, with D maybe TRBD1 (6 bases). The CDR3 sequence is 14 residues long. Germline values: CDR1 LNHDA, CDR2 SQIVND (reference sequence). V was clipped by 4 bases and J by 3 bases, with 12 bases between them. The DNA for the CDR3 is TGTGCCAGTAGTACCCAGTACAGGGAAGAGACCCAGTACTTC. Translated, it gives CASSTQYREETQYF. The full variable domain, completed using reference TRBV19 and TRBJ2-5, is DGGITQSPKYLFRKEGQNVTLSCEQNLNHDAMYWYRQDPGQGLRLIYYSQIVNDFQKGDIAEGYSVSREKKESFPLTVTSAQKNPTAFYLCASSTQYREETQYFGPGTRLLVL.

This chain links TRBV29-1 with TRBJ2-1; unclear D gene. V shed 1 base and J shed 1 base, with 11 bases lying between them. Germline CDR1 is SQVTM and CDR2 is ANQGSEA. CDR3 length: 15 residues. CDR3: CSVEGILHSYNEQFF. The CDR3, as DNA: TGCAGCGTTGAAGGGATACTCCATTCCTACAATGAGCAGTTCTTC.